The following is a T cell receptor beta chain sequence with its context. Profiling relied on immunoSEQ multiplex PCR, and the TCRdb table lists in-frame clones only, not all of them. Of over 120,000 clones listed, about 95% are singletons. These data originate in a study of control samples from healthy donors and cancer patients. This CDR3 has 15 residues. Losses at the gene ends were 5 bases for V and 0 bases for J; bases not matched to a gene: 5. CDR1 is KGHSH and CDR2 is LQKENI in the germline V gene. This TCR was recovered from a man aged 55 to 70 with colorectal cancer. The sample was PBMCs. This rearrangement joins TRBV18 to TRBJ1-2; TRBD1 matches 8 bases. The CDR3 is CASSSGTGANYGYTF. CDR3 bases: TGTGCCAGCTCATCGGGGACAGGTGCTAACTATGGCTACACCTTC. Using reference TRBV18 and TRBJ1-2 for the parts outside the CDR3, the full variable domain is NAGVMQNPRHLVRRRGQEARLRCSPMKGHSHVYWYRQLPEEGLKFMVYLQKENIIDESGMPKERFSAEFPKEGPSILRIQQVVRGDSAAYFCASSSGTGANYGYTFGSGTRLTVV.